Listed below are T cell receptor beta chains from one sample, sequenced in a study of T cells in Graves' hyperthyroidism and ophthalmopathy. One entry per CDR3 protein results from TCRdb running MiXCR on the multiplex PCR reads. This repertoire shows nearly 750,000 distinct CDR3 sequences, around a third found once; its top ten account for around 31%. The sequenced sample consisted of blood. These receptors all come from a woman aged 40-49 years with Graves' hyperthyroidism. Each CDR3 is given with its conserved first and last residue. Fields, in order: clone size, V gene, J gene, CDR3 protein. The size field is filled for only some rows; it gives once, few, many or a size class.

many	TRBV20-1	TRBJ2-7	CSARDQGGVTYEQYF
NA	TRBV10-3	TRBJ2-7	CAISSTTPGEQYF
few	TRBV9	TRBJ2-5	CASSVGEGWGLEETQYF
few	TRBV6-6	TRBJ1-4	CASKKQFNEKLFF
NA	TRBV5-1	TRBJ2-2	CASSEQGYTGELFF
few	TRBV20-1	TRBJ1-1	CSARGGGEWSGAEAFF
many	TRBV7-2	TRBJ2-7	CASSLEARYEQYF
few	TRBV4-3	TRBJ2-2	CASSQEHNSRELFF
NA	TRBV7-6	TRBJ1-5	CASSFTEGKGGSW
NA	TRBV27	TRBJ1-1	CASSLAGNAMNTEAFF
many	TRBV19	TRBJ1-1	CASTRTNRGNTEAFF
NA	TRBV12-3/TRBV12-4	TRBJ1-5	CASSYELGTGVNQPQHF
few	TRBV7-2	TRBJ2-7	CASSQDNTGTLYEQYF
few	TRBV20-1	TRBJ2-5	CSATRGLAGKETQYF
NA	TRBV3-1	TRBJ1-1	CASSPLGGATGAFF
few	TRBV20-1	TRBJ2-2	CSLSRTGGELFF
NA	TRBV4-3	TRBJ1-2	CASSQDPLGVGDNYGYTF
NA	TRBV28	TRBJ1-3	CASSSDPSSGNTIYF
NA	TRBV10-3	TRBJ2-6	CAISWPGDRGSSGANVLTF
many	TRBV12-3/TRBV12-4	TRBJ2-7	CASSLEGVEQYF
NA	TRBV24-1	TRBJ2-7	CASQWDRDYGYEQYF
few	TRBV4-1	TRBJ2-5	CASSTHLIRVQETQYF
NA	TRBV19	TRBJ1-5	CASSTRTVLEQPQHF
NA	TRBV28	TRBJ1-6	CASRANNSPLHF
NA	TRBV20-1	NA	CSASRERGNEQFF
few	TRBV20-1	TRBJ2-2	CSARGGGTGNTGELFF
NA	TRBV7-2	TRBJ1-6	CASSRWTGLNSPLHF
few	TRBV6-5	TRBJ1-1	CASRGDRDTEAFF
NA	TRBV20-1	TRBJ2-7	CSARDRREADVYEQYF
many	TRBV7-9	TRBJ1-2	CASSFPTSQGGYTF
many	TRBV7-8	TRBJ2-6	CASSVPGPRASGANVLTF
many	TRBV10-3	TRBJ1-5	CAISQQGIGNQPQHF
NA	TRBV20-1	TRBJ1-2	CSARTQGQGTNYGYTF
many	TRBV2	TRBJ1-5	CASSRTGRTQPQHF
many	TRBV20-1	TRBJ1-2	CSALFGAGDYGYTF
few	TRBV9	TRBJ1-1	CASSQTETYTEAFF
many	TRBV7-3	TRBJ1-1	CATLEWQSWNTEAFF
NA	TRBV11-2	TRBJ2-7	CASSFDSGTLYEQYF
NA	TRBV12-3/TRBV12-4	TRBJ2-2	CASSGGADTGELFF
NA	TRBV20-1	TRBJ2-7	CSTKDPSGVDYEQYF
many	TRBV10-3	TRBJ2-2	CASSPPGGRNTGELFF
many	TRBV7-9	TRBJ1-1	CASSLVTGVTEAFF
few	TRBV7-9	TRBJ1-5	CASSFGTGGQPQHF
NA	TRBV15	TRBJ1-1	CATSRDQDLSSYEQYTEAFF
NA	TRBV25-1	TRBJ2-2	CASSAKAVNTGELFF
many	TRBV12-3/TRBV12-4	TRBJ1-2	CASSRGPILYGYTF
few	TRBV14	TRBJ2-7	CASSPGLGGRYEQYF
few	TRBV14	TRBJ1-3	CASSPKGQGLDTIYF
NA	TRBV6-5	TRBJ2-5	CASRKDQETQYF
NA	TRBV7-2	TRBJ2-7	CASSQWVRDRGKEQYF
NA	TRBV4-1	TRBJ2-7	CASSQARWQDEQYF